This T cell receptor beta chain was documented in a study of blood T cell repertoires in COVID-19. Whole-study context: Both acute and convalescent COVID-19 samples were obtained from the United States, Italy and Spain. Sources were T cells, B-cell-depleted T cells, or PBMCs; the material itself was cDNA or gDNA.

Original processing methods: Counts of nucleated cells, estimated from reference gene primer amplification, were obtained. Some clones are missing from TCRdb's copy, which holds only in-frame ones; the method was immunoSEQ multiplex PCR. D and trimming come from the DNA, and the V and J calls and clone size come from that table. The table has approximately 50,000 clones, roughly 85% seen once; the top ten hold around 17%. Only one count was recorded for this clone. The CDR3 loop spans 17 amino acids. The J segment lost 1 base and the V segment lost 5 bases, leaving 11 bases of the junction unmatched. Germline-derived CDR1 and CDR2 are SGHAT and FQNNGV.

Sequencing was carried out using peripheral blood. This TCR came from a human donor in a cohort sampled during active COVID-19. V and J are TRBV11-2 and TRBJ2-3; TRBD1 agrees at 8 bases. The CDR3 loop reads CASSLDRVGLGTDTQYF. The DNA for the CDR3 is TGTGCCAGCAGCCTGGACAGGGTGGGTTTGGGCACAGATACGCAGTATTTT.